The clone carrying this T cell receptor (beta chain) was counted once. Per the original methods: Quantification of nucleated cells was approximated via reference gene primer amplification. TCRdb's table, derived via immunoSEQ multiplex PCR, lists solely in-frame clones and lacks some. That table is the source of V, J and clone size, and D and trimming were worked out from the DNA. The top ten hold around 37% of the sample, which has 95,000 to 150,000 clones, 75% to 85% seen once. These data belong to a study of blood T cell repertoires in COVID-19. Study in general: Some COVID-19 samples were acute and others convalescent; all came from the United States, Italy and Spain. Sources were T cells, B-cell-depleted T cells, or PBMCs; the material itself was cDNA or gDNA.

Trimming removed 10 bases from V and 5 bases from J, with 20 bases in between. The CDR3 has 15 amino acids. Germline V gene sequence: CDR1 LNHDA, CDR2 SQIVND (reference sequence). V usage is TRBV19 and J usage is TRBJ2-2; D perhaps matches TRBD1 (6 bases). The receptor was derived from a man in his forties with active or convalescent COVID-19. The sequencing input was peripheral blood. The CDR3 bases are TGTGCCACCTCCCAAAGAACAGGGCAAACCGGGGAGCTGTTTTTT. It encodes CATSQRTGQTGELFF.